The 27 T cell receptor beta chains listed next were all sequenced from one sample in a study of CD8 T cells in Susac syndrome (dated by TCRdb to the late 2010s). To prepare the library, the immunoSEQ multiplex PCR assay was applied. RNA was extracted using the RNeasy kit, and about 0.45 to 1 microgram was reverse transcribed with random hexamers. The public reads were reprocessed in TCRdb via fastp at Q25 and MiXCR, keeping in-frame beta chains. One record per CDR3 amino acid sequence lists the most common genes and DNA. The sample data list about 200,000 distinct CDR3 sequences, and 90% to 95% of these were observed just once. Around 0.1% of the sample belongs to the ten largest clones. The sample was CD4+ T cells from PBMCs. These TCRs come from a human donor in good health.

The CDR3 DNA follows: TGTGCCTGGAGTGCCGTTTTCGACGGGGAGCTGTTTTTT. Translation gives CAWSAVFDGELFF. The V and J genes are TRBV30 and TRBJ2-2; D gene ambiguous. The CDR3 sequence is 13 residues long. V was clipped by 1 base and J by 7 bases, with 10 bases between them. From germline, CDR1 is GTSNPN and CDR2 SVGIG (reference sequence).

DNA for the CDR3: TGTGCCAGCATCCTGGGGCTGGATACGCAGTATTTT. Protein sequence: CASILGLDTQYF. V usage is TRBV2 and J usage is TRBJ2-3; TRBD1 is a possible D gene (5 bases). CDR3 length equals 12 residues. Between the trimmed V and J ends, which lost 7 bases and 6 bases, there was a span of 11 bases. Germline CDR1 and CDR2: SNHLY and FYNNEI.

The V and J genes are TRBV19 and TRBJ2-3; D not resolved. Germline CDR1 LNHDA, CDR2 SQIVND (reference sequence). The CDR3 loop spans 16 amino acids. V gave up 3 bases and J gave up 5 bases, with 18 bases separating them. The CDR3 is CASSILPGPSGDTQYF. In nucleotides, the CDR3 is TGTGCCAGTAGTATTCTACCGGGCCCCTCGGGAGATACGCAGTATTTT.

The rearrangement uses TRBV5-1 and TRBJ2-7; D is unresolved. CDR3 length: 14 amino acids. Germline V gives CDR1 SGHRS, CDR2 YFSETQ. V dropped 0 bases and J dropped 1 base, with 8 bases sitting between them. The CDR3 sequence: CASSLDKRSYEQYF. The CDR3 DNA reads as TGCGCCAGCAGCTTGGACAAAAGGTCCTACGAGCAGTACTTC.

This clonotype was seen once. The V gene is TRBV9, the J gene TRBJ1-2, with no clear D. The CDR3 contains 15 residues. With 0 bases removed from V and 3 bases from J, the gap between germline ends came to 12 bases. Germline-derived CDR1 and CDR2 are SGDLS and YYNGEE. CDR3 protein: CASSVEGVSYYGYTF. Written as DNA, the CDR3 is TGTGCCAGCAGCGTAGAGGGCGTCAGCTACTATGGCTACACCTTC. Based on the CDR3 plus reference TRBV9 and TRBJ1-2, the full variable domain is DSGVTQTPKHLITATGQRVTLRCSPRSGDLSVYWYQQSLDQGLQFLIQYYNGEERAKGNILERFSAQQFPDLHSELNLSSLELGDSALYFCASSVEGVSYYGYTFGSGTRLTVV.

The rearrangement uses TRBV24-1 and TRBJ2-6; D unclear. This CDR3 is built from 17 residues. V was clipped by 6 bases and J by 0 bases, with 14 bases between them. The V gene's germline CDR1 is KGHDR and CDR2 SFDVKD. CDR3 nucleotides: TGTGCCACCAGTATGACCGAAACATCCTCTGGGGCCAACGTCCTGACTTTC. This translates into CATSMTETSSGANVLTF.

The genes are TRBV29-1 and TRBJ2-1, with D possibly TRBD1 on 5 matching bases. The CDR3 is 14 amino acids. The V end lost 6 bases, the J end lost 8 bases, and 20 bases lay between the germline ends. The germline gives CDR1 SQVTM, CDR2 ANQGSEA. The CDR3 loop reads CSVSRQQVDHEQFF. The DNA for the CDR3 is TGCAGCGTAAGCCGTCAACAGGTAGATCATGAGCAGTTCTTC.

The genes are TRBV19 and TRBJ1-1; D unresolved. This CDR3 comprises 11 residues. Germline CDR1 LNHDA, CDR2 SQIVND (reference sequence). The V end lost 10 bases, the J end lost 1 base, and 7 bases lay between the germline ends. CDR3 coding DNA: TGTGCCACCAGGACGAACACTGAAGCTTTCTTT. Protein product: CATRTNTEAFF.

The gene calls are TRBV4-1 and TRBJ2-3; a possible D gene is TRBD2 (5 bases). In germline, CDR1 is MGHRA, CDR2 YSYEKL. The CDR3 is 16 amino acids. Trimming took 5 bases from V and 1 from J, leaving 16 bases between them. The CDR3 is CASSGETRGGTDTQYF. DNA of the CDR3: TGCGCCAGCAGCGGGGAAACCCGGGGAGGCACAGATACGCAGTATTTT.

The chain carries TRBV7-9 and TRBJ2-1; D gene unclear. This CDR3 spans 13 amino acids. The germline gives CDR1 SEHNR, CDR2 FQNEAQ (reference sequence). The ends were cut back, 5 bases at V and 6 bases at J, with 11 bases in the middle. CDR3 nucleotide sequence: TGTGCCAGCAGCCACGCCTCGGGCAATGAGCAGTTCTTC. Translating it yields CASSHASGNEQFF. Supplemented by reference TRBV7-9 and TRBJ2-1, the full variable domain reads DTGVSQNPRHKITKRGQNVTFRCDPISEHNRLYWYRQTLGQGPEFLTYFQNEAQLEKSRLLSDRFSAERPKGSFSTLEIQRTEQGDSAMYLCASSHASGNEQFFGPGTRLTVL.

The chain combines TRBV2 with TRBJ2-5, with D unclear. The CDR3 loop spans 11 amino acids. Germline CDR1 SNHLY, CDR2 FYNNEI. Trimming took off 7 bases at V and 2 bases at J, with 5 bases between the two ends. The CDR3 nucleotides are TGTGCCAGCAAACAGCAAGAGACCCAGTACTTC. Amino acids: CASKQQETQYF.

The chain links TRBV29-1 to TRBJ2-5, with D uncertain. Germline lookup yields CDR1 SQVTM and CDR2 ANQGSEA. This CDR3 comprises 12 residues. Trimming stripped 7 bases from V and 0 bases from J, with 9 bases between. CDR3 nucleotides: TGCAGCGGGGGTTACTACCAAGAGACCCAGTACTTC. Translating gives CSGGYYQETQYF. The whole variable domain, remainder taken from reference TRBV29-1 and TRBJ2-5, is SAVISQKPSRDICQRGTSLTIQCQVDSQVTMMFWYRQQPGQSLTLIATANQGSEATYESGFVIDKFPISRPNLTFSTLTVSNMSPEDSSIYLCSGGYYQETQYFGPGTRLLVL.

CDR3 sequence (DNA): TGTGCCTGGAAGGGCAGCTACGGATCGACTAGCGCAGATACGCAGTATTTT. This codes for CAWKGSYGSTSADTQYF. The chain couples TRBV30 to TRBJ2-3, with 8 bases identical to TRBD2. Germline CDR1 and CDR2: GTSNPN and SVGIG (reference sequence). The CDR3 runs to 17 residues. The ends lost 4 bases at V and 4 bases at J; junction bases unmatched: 16.

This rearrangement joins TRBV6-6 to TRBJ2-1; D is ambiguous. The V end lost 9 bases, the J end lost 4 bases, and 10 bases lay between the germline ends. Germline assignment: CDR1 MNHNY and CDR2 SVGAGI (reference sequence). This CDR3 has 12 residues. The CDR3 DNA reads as TGTGCCAGTTGTGTATCATACAATGAGCAGTTCTTC. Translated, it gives CASCVSYNEQFF.

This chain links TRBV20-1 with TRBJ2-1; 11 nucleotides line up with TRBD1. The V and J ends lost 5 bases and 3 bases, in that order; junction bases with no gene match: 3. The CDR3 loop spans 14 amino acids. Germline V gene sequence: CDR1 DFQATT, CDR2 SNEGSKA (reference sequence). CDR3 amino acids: CSALGQGDYNEQFF. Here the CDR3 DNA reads TGCAGTGCTCTGGGACAGGGGGACTACAATGAGCAGTTCTTC.

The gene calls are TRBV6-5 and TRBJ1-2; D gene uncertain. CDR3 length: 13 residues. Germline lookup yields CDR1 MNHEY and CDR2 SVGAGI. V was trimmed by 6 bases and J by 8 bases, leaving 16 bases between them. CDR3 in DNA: TGTGCCAGCAGGCGGATCATGGAAGGCGGCTACACCTTC. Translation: CASRRIMEGGYTF.

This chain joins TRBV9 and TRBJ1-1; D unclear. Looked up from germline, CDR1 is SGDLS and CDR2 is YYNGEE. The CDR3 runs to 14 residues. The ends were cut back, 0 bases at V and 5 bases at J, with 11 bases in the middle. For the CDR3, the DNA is TGTGCCAGCAGCGTAGGGCACACGGGTACTGAAGCTTTCTTT. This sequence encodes CASSVGHTGTEAFF.

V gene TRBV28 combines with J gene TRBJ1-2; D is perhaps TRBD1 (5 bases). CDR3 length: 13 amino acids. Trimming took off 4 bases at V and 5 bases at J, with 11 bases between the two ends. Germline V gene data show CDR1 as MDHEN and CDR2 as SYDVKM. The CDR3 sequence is CASSSSEGYGYTF. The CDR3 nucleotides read TGTGCCAGCAGTTCATCAGAGGGGTATGGCTACACCTTC.

CDR3: CSVVYRVAFF. CDR3 nucleotide sequence: TGCAGCGTTGTGTACAGGGTCGCTTTCTTT. The rearrangement uses TRBV29-1 and TRBJ1-1; tentative D call: TRBD1 (6 bases). From germline, CDR1 is SQVTM and CDR2 ANQGSEA. The CDR3 spans 10 residues. Trimming took off 4 bases at V and 11 bases at J, with 11 bases between the two ends.

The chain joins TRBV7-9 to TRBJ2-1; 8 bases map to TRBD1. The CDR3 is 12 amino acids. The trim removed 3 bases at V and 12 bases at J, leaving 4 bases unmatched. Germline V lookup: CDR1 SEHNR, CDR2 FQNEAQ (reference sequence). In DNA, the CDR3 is TGTGCCAGCAGCTTTCCCGGGACAGGGCAGTTCTTC. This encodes CASSFPGTGQFF.

In nucleotides, the CDR3 is TGTGCCAGCACCCCACCGACGGCTATGGGAGGTGAGCAGTTCTTC. It translates to CASTPPTAMGGEQFF. This chain links TRBV28 with TRBJ2-1; D perhaps matches TRBD2 (6 bases). The CDR3 sequence is 15 residues long. Germline V lookup: CDR1 MDHEN, CDR2 SYDVKM. V lost 7 bases and J lost 9, with 22 bases in between. Using reference TRBV28 and TRBJ2-1 for the parts outside the CDR3, the full variable domain is DVKVTQSSRYLVKRTGEKVFLECVQDMDHENMFWYRQDPGLGLRLIYFSYDVKMKEKGDIPEGYSVSREKKERFSLILESASTNQTSMYLCASTPPTAMGGEQFFGPGTRLTVL.

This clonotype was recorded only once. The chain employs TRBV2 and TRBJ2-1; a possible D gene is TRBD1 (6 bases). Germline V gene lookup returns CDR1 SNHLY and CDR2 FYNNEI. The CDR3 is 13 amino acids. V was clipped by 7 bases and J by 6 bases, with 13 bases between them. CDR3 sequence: CASNRQEVNEQFF. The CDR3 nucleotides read TGTGCCAGCAACCGACAGGAGGTCAATGAGCAGTTCTTC.

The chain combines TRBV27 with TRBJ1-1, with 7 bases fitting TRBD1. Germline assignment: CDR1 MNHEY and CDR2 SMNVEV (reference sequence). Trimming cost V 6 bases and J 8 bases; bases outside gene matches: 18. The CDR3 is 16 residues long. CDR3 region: CASSQGQLVGQKEAFF. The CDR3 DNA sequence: TGTGCCAGCAGCCAGGGACAGTTGGTTGGTCAGAAAGAAGCTTTCTTT.

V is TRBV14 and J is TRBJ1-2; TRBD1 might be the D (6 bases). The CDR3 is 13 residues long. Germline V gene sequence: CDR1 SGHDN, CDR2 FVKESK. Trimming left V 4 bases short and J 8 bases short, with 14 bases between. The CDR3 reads CASSRVRGTGYTF. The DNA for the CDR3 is TGTGCCAGCAGCCGCGTAAGGGGGACGGGCTACACCTTC.

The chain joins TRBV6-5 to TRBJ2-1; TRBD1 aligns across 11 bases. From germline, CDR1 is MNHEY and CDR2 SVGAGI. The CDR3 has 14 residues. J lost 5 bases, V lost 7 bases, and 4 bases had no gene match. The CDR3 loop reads CASIGTGGDNEQFF. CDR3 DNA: TGTGCCAGCATCGGGACAGGGGGTGACAATGAGCAGTTCTTC.

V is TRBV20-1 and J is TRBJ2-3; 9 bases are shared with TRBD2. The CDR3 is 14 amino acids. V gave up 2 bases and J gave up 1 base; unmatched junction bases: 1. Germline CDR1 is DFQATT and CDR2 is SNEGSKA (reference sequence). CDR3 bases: TGCAGTGCTAGAAAGCGGGGGGGCACAGATACGCAGTATTTT. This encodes CSARKRGGTDTQYF.

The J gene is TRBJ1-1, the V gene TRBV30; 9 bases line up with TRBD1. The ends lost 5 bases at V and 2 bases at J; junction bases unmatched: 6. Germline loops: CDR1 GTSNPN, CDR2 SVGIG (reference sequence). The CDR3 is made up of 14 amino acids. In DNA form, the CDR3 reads TGTGCCTGGGCGGACAGGGGAACTAACACTGAAGCTTTCTTT. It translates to CAWADRGTNTEAFF.